A selection of T cell receptor beta chains follows, all from one sample in a study of circulating and synovial CD4+ cells in juvenile arthritis. Method: immunoSEQ multiplex PCR; TCRdb's copy keeps in-frame clones and lacks some. The sample yields fewer than 35,000 clones, 90% to 95% seen once. Specimen: CD4+ T cells from blood. Receptors were obtained from a human donor with juvenile idiopathic arthritis. CDR3s include the opening cysteine and the closing phenylalanine or tryptophan. The D gene is left open where the match is weak. Only some rows state a clone size, as once, few, many or a class for expanded clones.

abundance | d_gene | j_gene | v_gene | CDR3aa | CDR3nt
- | - | TRBJ1-1 | TRBV7-2 | CASRITRGTEAFF | TGTGCCAGCAGAATCACTCGGGGTACTGAAGCTTTCTTT
- | - | TRBJ2-5 | TRBV7-2 | CASSPLGGTIQETQYF | TGTGCCAGCAGCCCCCTTGGCGGGACCATCCAAGAGACCCAGTACTTC
- | - | TRBJ2-7 | TRBV28 | CASRLDYEQYF | TGTGCCAGCAGACTTGACTACGAGCAGTACTTC
- | TRBD1 | TRBJ1-1 | TRBV20-1 | CSAEDRGAFF | TGCAGTGCGGAGGACAGGGGAGCTTTCTTT
- | TRBD1 | TRBJ2-4 | TRBV7-9 | CASSLWLRGQTGAKNIQYF | TGTGCCAGCAGCTTATGGTTGAGGGGACAGACCGGGGCCAAAAACATTCAGTACTTC
- | TRBD1 | TRBJ2-3 | TRBV14 | CASSHRTGSTDTQYF | TGTGCCAGCAGCCACCGGACAGGATCCACAGATACGCAGTATTTT
once | - | TRBJ2-2 | TRBV2 | CASSLGGVSGELFF | TGTGCCAGCAGTCTGGGGGGAGTTTCAGGGGAGCTGTTTTTT
- | - | TRBJ1-2 | TRBV4-3 | CASSQDHGYGYTF | TGCGCCAGCAGCCAAGATCACGGCTATGGCTACACCTTC
- | - | TRBJ2-5 | TRBV23-1 | CASSAEAAETQYF | TGCGCCAGCAGTGCTGAAGCTGCCGAGACCCAGTACTTC
- | - | TRBJ1-5 | TRBV28 | CASTFWGGSNQPQHF | TGTGCCAGCACATTCTGGGGGGGTAGCAATCAGCCCCAGCATTTT
- | TRBD1 | TRBJ1-1 | TRBV7-8 | CASSLQGRAFF | TGTGCCAGCAGTCTACAGGGGAGGGCTTTCTTT
- | TRBD1 | TRBJ1-1 | TRBV5-1 | CASSSDRATEAFF | TGCGCCAGCAGCTCAGACAGGGCCACTGAAGCTTTCTTT
- | - | TRBJ2-7 | TRBV11-2 | CASSPEIGEQYF | TGTGCCAGCAGCCCCGAGATCGGCGAGCAGTACTTC
- | - | TRBJ1-1 | TRBV2 | CATTQGGNTEAFF | TGTGCCACCACTCAGGGAGGGAACACTGAAGCTTTCTTT
- | - | TRBJ2-6 | TRBV28 | CASGSSGANVLTF | TGTGCCAGTGGGAGCTCTGGGGCCAACGTCCTGACTTTC
once | - | TRBJ1-6 | TRBV5-6 | CASSSINRENSPLHF | TGTGCCAGCAGCTCAATAAACCGGGAGAATTCACCCCTCCACTTT
- | - | TRBJ2-3 | TRBV7-2 | CASSPRSSTVYTDTQYF | TGTGCCAGCAGCCCCCGATCGAGTACCGTTTACACAGATACGCAGTATTTT
- | TRBD2 | TRBJ2-5 | TRBV18 | CASSQETSGVLQETQYF | TGTGCCAGCTCACAGGAGACTAGCGGGGTCCTGCAAGAGACCCAGTACTTC
- | - | TRBJ1-6 | TRBV7-9 | CASSKDRLHLHF | TGTGCCAGCAGCAAAGACAGGCTCCACCTCCACTTT
once | TRBD1 | TRBJ1-2 | TRBV7-9 | CASSLKTGAYGYTF | TGTGCCAGCAGCTTGAAAACAGGGGCCTATGGCTACACCTTC
- | - | TRBJ1-6 | TRBV6-5 | CASSYKSSYNSPLHF | TGTGCCAGCAGTTATAAGAGCTCCTATAATTCACCCCTCCACTTT
once | - | TRBJ1-6 | TRBV7-6 | CASSLATGSAITPLHF | TGTGCCAGCAGCTTAGCAACCGGGAGCGCAATAACACCCCTCCACTTT
once | - | TRBJ2-5 | TRBV19 | CASSTRQFQETQYF | TGTGCCAGTAGTACAAGACAGTTCCAAGAGACCCAGTACTTC
- | TRBD1 | TRBJ1-2 | TRBV18 | CASSPAAGQGSF | TGTGCCAGCTCACCAGCGGCGGGACAGGGTAGTTTC
- | - | TRBJ2-3 | TRBV11-1 | CASSFFSGLNTDTQYF | TGTGCCAGCAGCTTTTTTTCTGGACTTAACACAGATACGCAGTATTTT
- | - | TRBJ2-7 | TRBV7-2 | CASSLGFAGLRSYEQYF | TGTGCCAGCAGCTTAGGGTTTGCGGGACTTAGGTCCTACGAGCAGTACTTC
- | TRBD1 | TRBJ2-4 | TRBV28 | CASSTDRGDKNIQYF | TGTGCCAGCAGTACGGACAGGGGAGACAAAAACATTCAGTACTTC
- | - | TRBJ1-4 | TRBV28 | CASSRQNGEKLFF | TGTGCCAGCAGTCGTCAAAACGGGGAAAAACTGTTTTTT
few | TRBD1 | TRBJ1-5 | TRBV6-6 | CASGTGLDQPQHF | TGTGCCAGCGGGACAGGCTTGGATCAGCCCCAGCATTTT
- | - | TRBJ1-4 | TRBV9 | CASSAGTRAEKLFF | TGTGCCAGCAGCGCCGGGACACGGGCAGAAAAACTGTTTTTT
- | - | TRBJ2-7 | TRBV7-2 | CASMGLPGEQYF | TGTGCCAGTATGGGGTTACCGGGGGAGCAGTACTTC
- | - | TRBJ1-3 | TRBV7-2 | CASSLDREARNTIYF | TGTGCCAGCAGCTTAGACAGGGAAGCAAGAAACACCATATATTTT
- | TRBD1 | TRBJ1-6 | TRBV30 | CAGNRGGSPLHF | TGTGCCGGGAACAGGGGTGGGTCACCCCTCCACTTT
few | - | TRBJ2-7 | TRBV6-6 | CASSLNFEQYF | TGTGCCAGCAGTTTAAATTTCGAGCAGTACTTC
- | TRBD1 | TRBJ1-2 | TRBV6-6 | CASSYPQGFYGYTF | TGTGCCAGCAGTTACCCACAGGGGTTCTATGGCTACACCTTC
- | TRBD2 | TRBJ2-1 | TRBV7-9 | CASSLGIGGAYNEQFF | TGTGCCAGCAGCTTAGGTATCGGGGGGGCATACAATGAGCAGTTCTTC
once | - | TRBJ2-1 | TRBV7-3 | CASSTYGEVNNEQFF | TGTGCCAGCAGTACGTACGGGGAGGTAAACAATGAGCAGTTCTTC
- | - | TRBJ2-3 | TRBV5-1 | CASSLASGGTGPDTQYF | TGCGCCAGCAGCTTGGCCTCGGGTGGAACAGGGCCAGATACGCAGTATTTT
once | TRBD2 | TRBJ2-7 | TRBV28 | CASSLGLGGSEQYF | TGTGCCAGCAGTTTGGGCCTCGGGGGGAGCGAGCAGTACTTC
- | - | TRBJ2-7 | TRBV9 | CASSVGSEGYEQYF | TGTGCCAGCAGCGTCGGGTCTGAGGGCTACGAGCAGTACTTC
- | - | TRBJ2-5 | TRBV28 | CASSRQTDKETQYF | TGTGCCAGCAGCCGGCAGACAGACAAGGAGACCCAGTACTTC
- | TRBD1 | TRBJ1-6 | TRBV6-5 | CASSPLDRGNSPLHF | TGTGCCAGCAGTCCCCTAGACAGGGGAAATTCACCCCTCCACTTT
once | - | TRBJ2-7 | TRBV28 | CASSRPTGWGPSEQYF | TGTGCCAGCAGTCGACCTACAGGGTGGGGGCCATCCGAGCAGTACTTC
- | TRBD1 | TRBJ2-5 | TRBV5-1 | CASSRTGTGGETQYF | TGCGCCAGCAGCCGGACGGGGACAGGGGGGGAGACCCAGTACTTC
- | - | TRBJ2-3 | TRBV10-2 | CASSESTGRESDTQYF | TGCGCCAGCAGTGAGTCGACGGGGCGGGAATCAGATACGCAGTATTTT
- | TRBD2 | TRBJ2-7 | TRBV18 | CASSPPNAGAYEQYF | TGTGCCAGCTCACCACCGAACGCGGGGGCCTACGAGCAGTACTTC
- | - | TRBJ2-2 | TRBV7-6 | CASRSGTGELFF | TGTGCCAGCAGATCAGGCACCGGGGAGCTGTTTTTT
- | TRBD2 | TRBJ2-7 | TRBV2 | CASSGGLAGGIYEQYF | TGTGCCAGCAGTGGGGGACTAGCGGGGGGGATTTACGAGCAGTACTTC
- | - | TRBJ2-7 | TRBV6-1 | CASRGRQLYEQYF | TGTGCCAGCAGGGGCCGGCAGCTCTACGAGCAGTACTTC
- | TRBD2 | TRBJ2-7 | TRBV5-1 | CASSLELAGTTTYEQYF | TGCGCCAGCAGCTTGGAACTAGCGGGGACCACGACCTACGAGCAGTACTTC
- | TRBD1 | TRBJ2-3 | TRBV27 | CASSTQGWYSSTDTQYF | TGTGCCAGCAGCACACAGGGGTGGTACTCTAGCACAGATACGCAGTATTTT